Below, 17 T cell receptor beta chains from the same sample are listed, as sequenced in a study of post-analysis software for immune sequencing data. Built from TCR beta cDNA, the libraries had unique molecular identifiers in them. TCRdb re-derived calls from the PCR reads in MiXCR, one entry per CDR3 protein. This sample has hundreds of thousands of distinct CDR3 sequences, with 39% found just once. Whole-study findings and limits: Patients showed TRBV5-6, TRBV5-1 and TRBV20-1 among five TRBV segments more frequent than in controls.

These receptors' targets are unknown. Sequences were obtained from blood. The receptor source for this set is a girl aged 2 to 10 with multiple sclerosis.

This chain joins TRBV28 and TRBJ2-7; 10 bases are shared with TRBD1. The germline V gene encodes CDR1 MDHEN and CDR2 SYDVKM. The CDR3 totals 14 residues. V shed 7 bases, J shed 1 base, and the junction held 4 bases outside the gene matches. In DNA, the CDR3 is TGTGCCAGCACCCGACAGGGGGCGTCCTACGAGCAGTACTTC. Translating it yields CASTRQGASYEQYF.

The V call is TRBV20-1, the J call TRBJ2-1; 14 nucleotides match TRBD2. CDR1 is DFQATT, CDR2 SNEGSKA, per germline (reference sequence). CDR3 length equals 18 residues. V shed 8 bases and J 6 bases; nucleotides not matched to a gene: 18. The CDR3 loop is CSFNRGRVTSGRANEQFF. In nucleotides, the CDR3 is TGCAGTTTCAACAGGGGGCGAGTGACTAGCGGGAGGGCCAATGAGCAGTTCTTC.

This clonotype was seen a handful of times. The rearrangement uses TRBV12-3 or TRBV12-4 and TRBJ1-5; 8 bases map to TRBD1. Losses at the gene ends were 6 bases for V and 3 bases for J; bases not matched to a gene: 7. The CDR3 has 15 residues. The CDR3 reads CASSSDRVPNQPQHF. The CDR3 DNA sequence: TGTGCCAGCAGCTCGGACAGGGTGCCCAATCAGCCCCAGCATTTT.

As to this clonotype: The junction and the germline gene differ at one end; a read error may be behind it. The chain has TRBV12-3 or TRBV12-4 and TRBJ2-3; D is uncertain. The CDR3 loop spans 15 amino acids. In DNA, the CDR3 is TGTGCCAGCAGGCCTTCCGCCGTCCGCACAGATGCGCAGTATTTT. Translated: CASRPSAVRTDAQYF.

The J gene is TRBJ1-5, the V gene TRBV4-1; D gene uncertain. The V end was cut by 3 bases, the J end by 0 bases, with 15 bases between. The germline gives CDR1 MGHRA, CDR2 YSYEKL. This CDR3 has 17 residues. The CDR3 here is CASSHGVGTYSNQPQHF. In nucleotides, the CDR3 is TGCGCCAGCAGCCATGGTGTGGGCACTTATAGCAATCAGCCCCAGCATTTT.

This clonotype was counted between two and nine times. The chain links TRBV20-1 to TRBJ2-7, with D perhaps matching TRBD2 (6 bases). CDR3 length: 13 amino acids. Trimming removed 6 bases at V and 2 bases at J, with 14 bases between. CDR1 is DFQATT, CDR2 SNEGSKA, per germline (reference sequence). The DNA for the CDR3 is TGCAGTGCCCTGATACCGGGGGCCTACGAGCAGTACTTC. This gives the protein CSALIPGAYEQYF.

The rearrangement uses TRBV29-1 and TRBJ1-1; D not certain. CDR3 length equals 13 residues. Germline V gene sequence: CDR1 SQVTM, CDR2 ANQGSEA. V lost 7 bases and J 5 bases, leaving 17 bases between the germline ends. The CDR3 nucleotides are TGCAGCGACGTGACACGAACGTGGACTGAAGCTTTCTTT. Translating it yields CSDVTRTWTEAFF.

This clonotype was seen a handful of times. The gene calls are TRBV2 and TRBJ2-7; perhaps TRBD2 as D (5 bases). Germline V gene data show CDR1 as SNHLY and CDR2 as FYNNEI. The CDR3 is made up of 11 amino acids. Trimming took off 8 bases at V and 2 bases at J, with 7 bases between the two ends. CDR3: CASAGTYEQYF. Here the CDR3 DNA reads TGTGCCAGCGCGGGTACCTACGAGCAGTACTTC.

This clonotype has just a few counts. The V and J genes are TRBV5-1 and TRBJ2-6; TRBD1 matches at 9 bases. Germline assignment: CDR1 SGHRS and CDR2 YFSETQ. With 0 bases clipped from V and 5 bases from J, the junction kept 3 bases outside the gene matches. There are 16 residues in the CDR3. The CDR3 sequence: CASSLAGTGRANVLTF. CDR3 DNA sequence: TGCGCCAGCAGCTTGGCAGGGACAGGGAGGGCCAACGTCCTGACTTTC.

This clonotype was seen a handful of times. V gene TRBV29-1 combines with J gene TRBJ2-3; the match to TRBD2 covers 10 bases. CDR3 length: 14 amino acids. Germline CDR1 SQVTM, CDR2 ANQGSEA. V shed 3 bases and J 2 bases; nucleotides not matched to a gene: 2. The CDR3 loop reads CSVEGLATTDTQYF. Here the CDR3 DNA reads TGCAGCGTTGAGGGACTAGCGACCACAGATACGCAGTATTTT.

The chain is built from TRBV9 and TRBJ2-1; 7 nucleotides match TRBD1. With V trimmed by 0 bases and J by 6 bases, 3 bases remained unmatched. Germline CDR1 is SGDLS and CDR2 is YYNGEE. CDR3 length: 14 amino acids. CDR3 coding DNA: TGTGCCAGCAGCGTAGGAGGGACAGTCAATGAGCAGTTCTTC. It specifies CASSVGGTVNEQFF.

This chain links TRBV20-1 with TRBJ2-5; 12 nucleotides match TRBD2. J lost 2 bases, V lost 1 base, and 5 bases had no gene match. The germline CDR1 and CDR2 sequences are DFQATT and SNEGSKA (reference sequence). This CDR3 spans 16 amino acids. CDR3 sequence reads: CSARGLAGALQETQYF. CDR3 DNA sequence: TGCAGTGCTAGAGGACTAGCGGGGGCCCTACAAGAGACCCAGTACTTC.

This rearrangement joins TRBV7-9 to TRBJ2-1, with D perhaps assigned TRBD1 or TRBD2 (6 bases each). The germline V and J ends were trimmed by 5 bases and 3 bases, with 14 bases remaining between them. Germline CDR1 and CDR2: SEHNR and FQNEAQ (reference sequence). The CDR3 spans 15 residues. The CDR3 bases are TGTGCCAGCAGCCCCTACAGGGACTTCTACAATGAGCAGTTCTTC. Residues: CASSPYRDFYNEQFF.

Only a few counts were recorded for this clonotype. The gene calls are TRBV6-2 or TRBV6-3 and TRBJ1-5, with 10 bases aligning to TRBD1. The germline gives CDR1 MNHEY, CDR2 SVGEGT. This CDR3 has 20 residues. V lost 5 bases, J lost 2 bases, and 18 bases stayed unmatched. This CDR3 is CASSQPGQGTITTGNQPQHF. The CDR3 nucleotides read TGTGCCAGCAGTCAGCCGGGACAGGGGACGATCACGACGGGCAATCAGCCCCAGCATTTT.

The rearrangement joins TRBV20-1 to TRBJ1-2, with TRBD1 matching 7 bases. V lost 7 bases, J lost 4 bases, and 9 bases stayed unmatched. CDR1 is DFQATT, CDR2 SNEGSKA, per germline (reference sequence). The CDR3 consists of 13 residues. The CDR3 region has the DNA TGCAGTGGAACGGGACAGCCCTTCTATGGCTACACCTTC. This gives the protein CSGTGQPFYGYTF.

The chain joins TRBV29-1 to TRBJ1-1; D unresolved. The length of the CDR3 is 12 residues. Germline V gene lookup returns CDR1 SQVTM and CDR2 ANQGSEA. V was clipped by 7 bases and J by 0 bases, with 9 bases between them. CDR3 loop: CSAWTMNTEAFF. The CDR3 nucleotides read TGCAGCGCCTGGACCATGAACACTGAAGCTTTCTTT.

The chain couples TRBV29-1 to TRBJ1-3; 7 bases fit TRBD1. Germline CDR1 reads SQVTM; CDR2 reads ANQGSEA. V gave up 3 bases and J gave up 2 bases; unmatched junction bases: 7. The CDR3 extends over 15 amino acids. The CDR3 DNA sequence: TGCAGCGTTGAGCCCGGGACAGCGGCTGGAAACACCATATATTTT. The encoded protein is CSVEPGTAAGNTIYF.